This TCR beta chain was sequenced for a study of beta chain features in type 1 diabetes. cDNA synthesis used the whole RNA isolate, giving expressed TCRB sequences. TCRdb's copy holds only in-frame clones and misses some; the assay was immunoSEQ multiplex PCR. The table lists 450,000 to 600,000 clones, approximately 30% of them singletons. CDR1 and CDR2 (germline): MNHEY, SMNVEV (reference sequence). Trimming took 5 bases from V and 5 from J; bases not matched to a gene: 8. This CDR3 is 14 amino acids long. This TCR was sampled from a man between 18 and 29 years old in good health. The sequenced material came from naive CD4+ T cells from blood. This chain connects TRBV27 to TRBJ2-5, with 7 positions matching TRBD1. CDR3 region: CASSLLDRLETQYF. Here the CDR3 DNA reads TGTGCCAGCAGTCTCCTGGACAGGCTTGAGACCCAGTACTTC.